This T cell receptor (beta chain) was found in a study of CD8 T cells in ankylosing spondylitis. Study observations and caveats: It appeared that ankylosing spondylitis blood was characterized by a TCR beta motif of eight highly homologous variants. Disease-linked clones were found to be CD8+ and relatively rare in peripheral blood.

Of note for this clonotype: Its cognate antigen is unknown.

Libraries of TCR beta came from quantitative 5'-RACE with molecular barcodes. TCRdb re-analysed the 5' RACE reads in MiXCR, keeping a single row per CDR3 protein. The sample contains about 220,000 distinct CDR3 sequences, 6% to 8.5% of which appear only once. The CDR3 is 14 amino acids. Germline V CDR1 and CDR2: MNHEY, SVGEGT. V lost 2 bases and J 2 bases, leaving 10 bases between the germline ends. Sequenced: blood, either unsorted or a sorted T cell fraction (not recorded which). The chain joins TRBV6-2 or TRBV6-3 to TRBJ2-7; D uncertain. The clonotype originates from a male donor with ankylosing spondylitis. DNA for the CDR3: TGTGCCAGCAGTTACGGTGGGATCCCCTACGAGCAGTACTTC. Translation: CASSYGGIPYEQYF.